This TCR beta chain is drawn from a study of immune evolution from preneoplasia to lung adenocarcinoma (dated by TCRdb to the early 2020s). In terms of the full investigation: HLA loss of heterozygosity was seen in roughly 6.6%, 14% and 36% of AIS, MIA and ADC lesions, and in no AAH lesions. Immune contexture across lung adenocarcinoma precursors and invasive adenocarcinoma was profiled using immune gene expression, TCR sequencing and multiplex immunofluorescence. The immune data were integrated with whole exome sequencing and methylation data from the same cohort of nodules. It was reported in the study that approximately 99 samples were used for TCR sequencing. Class I HLA alleles were inferred from exome data with POLYSOLVER, and allele-specific HLA loss was detected with LOHHLA. The overall cohort comprised approximately 53 patients with pulmonary nodules who underwent surgical resection. TCR sequencing data were obtained from 51 patients. Resected precursor lesions (AAH, AIS, MIA) and invasive adenocarcinomas were compared with paired morphologically normal lung tissue. The sample size depended on which specimens were available, not on a prior power calculation.

In the germline V gene, CDR1 corresponds to SNHLY and CDR2 to FYNNEI. V is reduced by 1 base and J by 0 bases, leaving a spacing of 13 bases between them. CDR3 length: 16 amino acids, cysteine to phenylalanine. Only the CDR3 portion is preserved as DNA: 48 bases, with reading frame beginning at the first base. General findings and caveats noted by the study authors: The findings rested on association rather than direct causation, and larger cohorts with long-term follow-up and longitudinal biopsies were considered necessary. All patients were from Japan and China, so applicability to Western populations was uncertain. The highest clonality was observed in normal lung, whereas higher T cell density and diversity but lower clonality appeared to be present in later-stage lesions. The highest top T cell clone frequencies were observed in normal lung, and a progressive decrease in top T cell clone frequencies appeared to occur from AAH through AIS, MIA and invasive adenocarcinoma. Compared with EGFR-mutant or double wild-type lesions, KRAS-mutant nodules had the highest T cell clonality.

Concerning this clone: There is no known antigen for this receptor. The record has no base qualities; no much larger clone is one base away.

TCR beta CDR3 regions were sequenced from DNA using the immunoSEQ hsTCRbeta Kit. In the original analysis: The ImmunoSEQ Analyzer was used to analyse the TCR sequencing data. T cell clonality was defined as 1 minus Pielou's evenness, calculated on productive rearrangements. To measure T cell diversity, the inverse Simpson index was applied to productive templates. T cell density was defined as TCR beta template counts normalized to usable DNA, with usable DNA estimated by amplifying and sequencing housekeeping genes. Two-sided Kruskal-Wallis tests were used to compare TCR metrics across histologic stages. TCRdb's version of the immuneACCESS table is confined to in-frame rearrangements and falls short of the full clone set. An unresolved V gene accounts for under half of the shortfall where checked; the remainder is of unknown origin. The V and J calls and clone size come from that table; D and trimming were worked out from the DNA. Counted in this sample were approximately 9,700 clones; around 78% of them appeared once. Of the sample, around 5% falls within the top ten clones.

Patients underwent resection in Japan or China between about 2013 and 2017. The histologic diagnosis of each case was independently confirmed on H&E slides by two lung cancer pathologists. For nucleic acid extraction, premalignant or tumor cells were enriched by macro-dissection following pathologic assessment. FFPE tissue was used for DNA isolation with the AllPrep DNA/RNA FFPE Kit. The sequenced sample was FFPE minimally invasive lung adenocarcinoma tissue. The cell subset or site label for this specimen denotes: micro-invasive lung adenocarcinoma (MIA). The TCR was taken from a person between 65 and 79 years old with lung adenocarcinoma. Rearrangement joined TRBV2 to TRBJ2-7; the D gene is perhaps TRBD1, from 5 matching bases. CDR3 reads: CASSEVRDRYSYEQYF. The DNA reads as follows: TGTGCCAGCAGTGAAGTGCGAGACAGATACTCCTACGAGCAGTACTTC.